Presented here are 13 T cell receptor beta chains from one specimen sequenced in a study of T cells in Graves' hyperthyroidism and ophthalmopathy (dated by TCRdb to about 2019). The library was generated by multiplex PCR. This sample was sequenced with an Illumina HiSeq 2000. The TCR beta CDR3 regions were amplified from the RNA transcripts. A first-round RT-PCR of the TCR CDR3 used the HTBI primer set with the Qiagen OneStep RT-PCR kit. Through fastp at Q25 and MiXCR, TCRdb rebuilt clones from the public reads, retaining in-frame beta chains. Every CDR3 protein is listed once, alongside the most common genes and DNA of its rows. This sample comprises fewer than 450,000 distinct CDR3 sequences, roughly 15% of them detected only once. Around a third of the sample is taken by the ten largest. Sequencing was done on a sample of blood. The receptor source for this set is a woman aged 25 to 39 with Graves' hyperthyroidism that later progressed to Graves' ophthalmopathy.

This clonotype was detected ten times or more. The rearrangement links TRBV19 to TRBJ2-2; D not certain. CDR3 length: 15 amino acids. Germline CDR1 and CDR2: LNHDA and SQIVND (reference sequence). The V and J ends lost 0 bases and 1 base respectively, with 6 bases between them. The CDR3 spells CASSIDRKNTGELFF. The CDR3 DNA sequence: TGTGCCAGTAGTATAGACAGGAAGAACACCGGGGAGCTGTTTTTT.

There are a few counts of this clonotype. A read error may explain this, as a much larger clone is one base away. The V gene is TRBV12-3 or TRBV12-4, the J gene TRBJ2-1, with D possibly called TRBD1 or TRBD2 (6 bases each). The germline V and J ends were trimmed by 3 bases and 12 bases, with 21 bases remaining between them. This CDR3 has 15 residues. The DNA for the CDR3 is TGTGCCAGCAGTTTTGTCATAGGGGGGCTGAGTCGGCAGTTCTTC. It codes for CASSFVIGGLSRQFF.

This clonotype was counted ten times or more. This chain connects TRBV29-1 to TRBJ1-2; D gene ambiguous. Trimming cost V 2 bases and J 8 bases, with 6 bases left between them. This CDR3 has 10 residues. In germline, CDR1 is SQVTM, CDR2 ANQGSEA. The CDR3 bases are TGCAGCGTTGAAAAAGAGGGCTACACCTTC. It specifies CSVEKEGYTF.

This clonotype has ten or more counts. This chain joins TRBV11-2 and TRBJ1-3; D ambiguous. Germline lookup yields CDR1 SGHAT and CDR2 FQNNGV. Trimming removed 4 bases from V and 4 bases from J, with 17 bases in between. The CDR3 spans 16 residues. DNA for the CDR3: TGTGCCAGCAGCTCCGGTTCGGGGAGCTTCGGAAACACCATATATTTT. Its translation: CASSSGSGSFGNTIYF.

This clonotype was observed at least ten times. This sequence joins TRBV20-1 and TRBJ2-3, with 7 bases matching TRBD1. This CDR3 spans 16 amino acids. Per germline, CDR1 DFQATT and CDR2 SNEGSKA (reference sequence). Germline trimming cut 4 bases from V and 3 bases from J; bases unmatched to any gene: 13. CDR3 in amino acids: CSATQLGTESTDTQYF. The CDR3 bases are TGCAGTGCTACCCAACTAGGGACAGAGAGTACAGATACGCAGTATTTT.

The J gene is TRBJ2-7, the V gene TRBV28, with 8 bases identical to TRBD1. The CDR3 contains 15 residues. With V trimmed by 4 bases and J by 3 bases, 8 bases remained unmatched. Germline-derived CDR1 and CDR2 are MDHEN and SYDVKM. The CDR3 nucleotides are TGTGCCAGCAGTTCAAGGGACAGGCTAAACTACGAGCAGTACTTC. Translation gives CASSSRDRLNYEQYF.

This clonotype was found many times. The chain uses TRBV3-1 and TRBJ1-1; no reliable D call. The CDR3 spans 13 residues. V lost 0 bases, J lost 4 bases, and 6 bases lay in between. The germline gives CDR1 LGHDT, CDR2 YNNKEL (reference sequence). In nucleotides, the CDR3 is TGTGCCAGCAGCCAAGATTTCGCCACTGAAGCTTTCTTT. Translation gives CASSQDFATEAFF.

This clonotype was recorded at least ten times. The J gene is TRBJ2-7, the V gene TRBV20-1, with D tentatively TRBD1 (5 bases). This CDR3 has 13 residues. Trimming shortened V by 3 bases and J by 6 bases, and 15 bases separated the two germline ends. The germline CDR1 and CDR2 sequences are DFQATT and SNEGSKA (reference sequence). The CDR3 region is CSASLGRVGEQYF. DNA for the CDR3: TGCAGTGCTAGTCTTGGCAGGGTGGGCGAGCAGTACTTC.

There are a few counts of this clonotype. A read error may be the cause here, since a much bigger clone is one base away. CDR3 in amino acids: CANRRGGNQPQHF. CDR3 nucleotides: TGTGCCAACAGACGAGGGGGCAATCAGCCCCAGCATTTT. V and J are TRBV2 and TRBJ1-5; a weak D match, TRBD1 (5 bases). Germline V gene data show CDR1 as SNHLY and CDR2 as FYNNEI. V gave up 10 bases and J gave up 2 bases, with 12 bases separating them. This CDR3 has 13 residues.

There are a few counts of this clonotype. The chain combines TRBV5-6 with TRBJ2-3, with D uncertain. Trimming left V 3 bases short and J 0 bases short, with 17 bases between. The CDR3 covers 17 residues. The germline V gene encodes CDR1 SGHDT and CDR2 YYEEEE. The DNA of the CDR3 is TGTGCCAGCAGCTCGCCGACGGACGGCCATAGCACAGATACGCAGTATTTT. Amino acids: CASSSPTDGHSTDTQYF.

This clonotype showed up many times. The chain is built from TRBV12-3 or TRBV12-4 and TRBJ2-7; D is undetermined. The V end lost 3 bases, the J end lost 1 base, and 7 bases lay between the germline ends. The CDR3 is made up of 13 amino acids. As DNA, the CDR3 is TGTGCCAGCAGTTTTGCTGAATCCTACGAGCAGTACTTC. This translates into CASSFAESYEQYF.

The chain uses TRBV20-1 and TRBJ1-5; perhaps TRBD1 as D (5 bases). Germline V CDR1 and CDR2: DFQATT, SNEGSKA (reference sequence). V shed 3 bases and J shed 7 bases, with 10 bases lying between them. The CDR3 sequence is 12 residues long. The CDR3 DNA reads TGCAGTGCTAGGCAGGGAGCCCAGCCCCAGCATTTT. Residues: CSARQGAQPQHF.

The table lists this clonotype with many counts. The chain couples TRBV20-1 to TRBJ2-1, with 10 bases aligning to TRBD2. V lost 6 bases and J lost 8; bases outside the gene matches: 10. Per germline, CDR1 DFQATT and CDR2 SNEGSKA (reference sequence). This CDR3 spans 14 amino acids. In DNA, the CDR3 is TGCAGTGCCATACTAGCGGGAAGGTCCCATGAGCAGTTCTTC. Protein product: CSAILAGRSHEQFF.